The rows below give T cell receptor beta chains drawn from one sample of a study of OX40 agonist ivuxolimab in advanced cancers. Measured with immunoSEQ multiplex PCR; TCRdb has only the in-frame clones, and not every one. The table shows over 85,000 clones, with around 80% occurring only once. Specimen: CD4+ or CD8+ T cells sorted from blood, collected in a trial of the OX40 agonist ivuxolimab. These receptors were taken from an adult with an advanced solid tumor such as melanoma, head and neck, liver or kidney cancer. Both conserved end residues are part of each CDR3. A D gene is named only where the DNA matches it firmly. Rows give clone size only sometimes, using once, few, many, or a class for an expanded clone.

V gene,D gene,J gene,clone size,CDR3 DNA,CDR3 protein
TRBV6-5,TRBD1,TRBJ2-3,NA,TGTGCCAGCAGTTACCTGGGACAGGGGGACACGCAGTATTTT,CASSYLGQGDTQYF
TRBV7-2,NA,TRBJ2-4,NA,TGTGCCAGCAGTTCCGGGACCCTCAAAAACATTCAGTACTTC,CASSSGTLKNIQYF
TRBV30,TRBD1,TRBJ1-1,few,TGTGCCTGGAGCCACAGGGGAGATGAAGCTTTCTTT,CAWSHRGDEAFF
TRBV6-1,TRBD1,TRBJ2-5,NA,TGTGCCAGCAGTGAAGCCTTAGGGACAGGGGCCGAGACCCAGTACTTC,CASSEALGTGAETQYF
TRBV5-1,NA,TRBJ1-2,NA,TGCGCCAGCAGCCCGCGGACAGATAACTATGGCTACACCTTC,CASSPRTDNYGYTF
TRBV6-1,NA,TRBJ1-2,NA,TGTGCCAGCATCAAAGGAAGTGGGGCCAATGGCTACACCTTC,CASIKGSGANGYTF
TRBV28,NA,TRBJ1-2,NA,TGTGCCAGCAGTCTCAACCCCCACTTGACAGAGTCCTATGGCTACACCTTC,CASSLNPHLTESYGYTF
TRBV11-2,TRBD1,TRBJ1-3,once,TGTGCCAGCAGCTCCACCCCCCAACAGGGGCACTCTGGAAACACCATATATTTT,CASSSTPQQGHSGNTIYF
TRBV7-2,NA,TRBJ1-3,NA,TGTGCCAGCAGCTTAGCTTGGACAGTAACTGGAAACACCATATATTTT,CASSLAWTVTGNTIYF
TRBV7-6,NA,TRBJ2-2,NA,TGTGCCAGCAGCTTAGCGCGGCAGAACACCGGGGAGCTGTTTTTT,CASSLARQNTGELFF
TRBV11-1,NA,TRBJ1-3,few,TGTGCCAGCAGCTCGAGGACAGTCTCTGGAAACACCATATATTTT,CASSSRTVSGNTIYF
TRBV9,TRBD1,TRBJ2-2,once,TGTGCCAGCAGCCCGCGACAGGGATGGGGCACCGGGGAGCTGTTTTTT,CASSPRQGWGTGELFF
TRBV5-4,NA,TRBJ2-3,few,TGTGCCAGCAGCCTCGCGACACGCACAGATACGCAGTATTTT,CASSLATRTDTQYF
TRBV16,NA,TRBJ1-1,NA,TGTGCCAGCAGCTTCCTCCCCACAGGGAACACTGAAGCTTTCTTT,CASSFLPTGNTEAFF
TRBV9,NA,TRBJ1-1,few,TGTGCCAGCAGCGTAGCTTCCGGGACTCAAGTGACTGAAGCTTTCTTT,CASSVASGTQVTEAFF
TRBV6-6,NA,TRBJ2-1,NA,TGTGCCAGCAGTCGTTCGACAGATTACAATGAGCAGTTCTTC,CASSRSTDYNEQFF
TRBV7-9,NA,TRBJ2-4,NA,TGTGCCAGCAGTCAGGGACTAGCCAAAAACATTCAGTACTTC,CASSQGLAKNIQYF
TRBV5-4,NA,TRBJ2-3,NA,TGTGCCAGCAGCTCCGGACGGCGCACAGATACGCAGTATTTT,CASSSGRRTDTQYF
TRBV7-2,TRBD1,TRBJ2-2,few,TGTGCCAGCAGCTCCGGACAGGCAGGGAGGGAGCTGTTTTTT,CASSSGQAGRELFF
TRBV7-9,NA,TRBJ2-3,NA,TGTGCCAGCAGATTAACTAACCCCACAGATACGCAGTATTTT,CASRLTNPTDTQYF
TRBV9,NA,TRBJ2-3,NA,TGTGCCAGCAGCATCCGGGACTTTAACACAGATACGCAGTATTTT,CASSIRDFNTDTQYF
TRBV11-1,NA,TRBJ2-3,NA,TGTGCCAGCAGCTTAGCGGGGCACAACCTTCAGACGGATACGCAGTATTTT,CASSLAGHNLQTDTQYF
TRBV6-5,NA,TRBJ2-1,NA,TGTGCCAGCAGCGAATCCGGGACGGACTACAATGAGCAGTTCTTC,CASSESGTDYNEQFF
TRBV27,NA,TRBJ2-7,NA,TGTGCCAGCAGTTTAGACAGTGCATACCCTCTCGAGCAGTACTTC,CASSLDSAYPLEQYF
TRBV27,TRBD1,TRBJ2-1,NA,TGTGCCAGCTGTCAGACAGGGGGGTCCTACAATGAGCAGTTCTTC,CASCQTGGSYNEQFF
TRBV6-5,NA,TRBJ2-5,NA,TGTGCCAGCAAGAGCCCGGGACTGGGACAAGAGACCCAGTACTTC,CASKSPGLGQETQYF
TRBV5-1,TRBD1,TRBJ2-5,NA,TGCGCCAGCAGCGCCGGGACAGGGCAAGAGACCCAGTACTTC,CASSAGTGQETQYF
TRBV4-2,NA,TRBJ2-3,NA,TGTGCCAGCAGCCAAGGGGAGGGGGGAGCAGATACGCAGTATTTT,CASSQGEGGADTQYF
TRBV6-5,NA,TRBJ1-2,NA,TGTGCCAGCAGTTACTATTCCGGAGGTGACTATGGCTACACCTTC,CASSYYSGGDYGYTF
TRBV7-2,TRBD1,TRBJ1-1,few,TGTGCCAGCAGGCCGCAGGGGGCTGGTGAAGCTTTCTTT,CASRPQGAGEAFF
TRBV9,TRBD1,TRBJ1-6,NA,TGTGCCAGCAGCGTAGGGCAGGGGGGCTCACCCCTCCACTTT,CASSVGQGGSPLHF
TRBV7-2,TRBD1,TRBJ2-5,once,TGTGCCAGCAGCGAGGACAGGGGGCAAGAGACCCAGTACTTC,CASSEDRGQETQYF
TRBV7-3,NA,TRBJ2-2,once,TGTGCCAGCAGCTTAGAGGGGCTCAGTAACACCGGGGAGCTGTTTTTT,CASSLEGLSNTGELFF
TRBV28,NA,TRBJ2-1,NA,TGTGCCAGCACCTGGGCAGGTCTCAATGAGCAGTTCTTC,CASTWAGLNEQFF
TRBV15,NA,TRBJ2-7,NA,TGTGCCACCAGTAATTATTACGAGCAGTACTTC,CATSNYYEQYF
TRBV18,NA,TRBJ2-1,NA,TGTGCCAGCTCACCACAACAGGGAGGGGACAATGAGCAGTTCTTC,CASSPQQGGDNEQFF
TRBV25-1,NA,TRBJ2-3,NA,TGTGCCAGCAGTGAATCTGGGGCCTCAGATACGCAGTATTTT,CASSESGASDTQYF
TRBV5-1,NA,TRBJ1-2,once,TGCGCCAGCAGCCCTGATCAGACCTATGGCTACACCTTC,CASSPDQTYGYTF
TRBV19,TRBD2,TRBJ2-1,NA,TGTGCCAGTAGTGTGCCGGGACTAGCGGGAAATGAGCAGTTCTTC,CASSVPGLAGNEQFF
TRBV30,TRBD2,TRBJ2-2,NA,TGTGCCTGGAGTAAGACTAGCTTAGGGGAGCTGTTTTTT,CAWSKTSLGELFF
TRBV11-2,NA,TRBJ1-1,NA,TGTGCCAGCAGCTTAGCCCAGGGGATGAACACTGAAGCTTTCTTT,CASSLAQGMNTEAFF
TRBV12-1,NA,TRBJ1-2,NA,TGTGCCAGCAGCCTTGCCGAAACTAACTATGGCTACACCTTC,CASSLAETNYGYTF
TRBV29-1,NA,TRBJ2-1,NA,TGCAGCGTTGAGGGTAGGAATGAGCAGTTCTTC,CSVEGRNEQFF
TRBV6-1,NA,TRBJ1-2,NA,TGTGCCAGCAGTGAAGCGAACAGGGCCTATGGCTACACCTTC,CASSEANRAYGYTF
TRBV28,NA,TRBJ2-6,NA,TGTGCCAGCAGTTTAGTTGGAACTAGGGGGGCCAACGTCCTGACTTTC,CASSLVGTRGANVLTF
TRBV5-1,NA,TRBJ1-5,few,TGCGCCAGCAGCTTGGACGGGGGCGAACAGCCCCAGCATTTT,CASSLDGGEQPQHF
TRBV27,NA,TRBJ1-5,few,TGTGCCAGCAGTTTTCAGGGGCCGGATCAGCCCCAGCATTTT,CASSFQGPDQPQHF
TRBV7-2,TRBD2,TRBJ2-5,NA,TGTGCCAGCCGACGAGGTAGCGGGGGGGCCGGAGAGACCCAGTACTTC,CASRRGSGGAGETQYF
TRBV5-4,NA,TRBJ2-7,NA,TGTGCCAGCAGCCAACCCGGTAAAGCGCCCTACGAGCAGTACTTC,CASSQPGKAPYEQYF
TRBV5-5,NA,TRBJ2-3,NA,TGTGCCAGCAGCTTTGAGGGGCCGGGCACAGATACGCAGTATTTT,CASSFEGPGTDTQYF
TRBV19,NA,TRBJ2-2,NA,TGTGCCAGTAGTATCGGACTTCTGAACACCGGGGAGCTGTTTTTT,CASSIGLLNTGELFF
TRBV9,TRBD1,TRBJ1-3,NA,TGTGCCAGCAGCCTACAGGGGGAACTATTGGGAAACACCATATATTTT,CASSLQGELLGNTIYF
TRBV6-5,NA,TRBJ1-6,NA,TGTGCCAGCAGTTACTCGGGGGGAATAGGATCACCCCTCCACTTT,CASSYSGGIGSPLHF
TRBV7-9,TRBD1,TRBJ2-3,NA,TGTGCCAGCAGCTCAACAGGGGTCACAGATACGCAGTATTTT,CASSSTGVTDTQYF
TRBV21-1,NA,TRBJ1-2,NA,TGTGCCAGCAGCAAAGAAGATGGGCGGCCCTATGGCTACACCTTC,CASSKEDGRPYGYTF